This T cell receptor (beta chain) stems from a study of cytomegalovirus exposure and HLA in healthy donors. Turning to the study itself: The platform used for the 110 or so validation repertoires matched that of the 650 to 750 first-cohort repertoires, a later analysis reported.

Points on this clone: No antigen is known for it.

TCRdb's copy holds only in-frame clones and misses some; the assay was immunoSEQ multiplex PCR. Of about 140,000 clones listed, 84% were seen once; the top ten hold approximately 1.5%. Trimming cost V 2 bases and J 7 bases; bases outside gene matches: 4. CDR3 length equals 14 residues. CDR1 is SGHVS, CDR2 FQNEAQ, per germline. Findings and caveats of the study: The classifier reportedly diagnosed cytomegalovirus status with high sensitivity and specificity.

The sample consisted of PBMCs. The TCR was taken from a woman aged 25 to 39 in good health and CMV-seronegative. This chain links TRBV7-8 with TRBJ2-7; 11 bases match TRBD1. The CDR3 here is CASSLPGQGAEQYF. In DNA form, the CDR3 reads TGTGCCAGCAGCTTACCCGGACAGGGGGCGGAGCAGTACTTC.